Listed below are T cell receptor beta chains from one sample, sequenced in a study of blood T cell repertoires in COVID-19. Sequenced by immunoSEQ multiplex PCR; TCRdb stores in-frame clones only, minus some. The table shows 90,000 or so clones, with 79% occurring only once. The sample taken for sequencing was peripheral blood. These receptors all stem from a human donor in a cohort sampled during active COVID-19. Both conserved end residues are part of each CDR3. The D gene is left open where the match is weak. Size values are once, few and many counts, or a class for expanded clones, and some rows have none.

NA | TRBJ1-2 | TRBV6-2/TRBV6-3 | TRBD1 | TGTGCCAGCAGTAGTCTCGGACAGGGGCGTGGCTACACCTTC | CASSSLGQGRGYTF
NA | TRBJ2-2 | TRBV3-1/TRBV3-2 | TRBD2 | TGTGCCAGCAGCCGCGGACTAGCGCTCAACACCGGGGAGCTGTTTTTT | CASSRGLALNTGELFF
NA | TRBJ1-1 | TRBV6-5 | TRBD1 | TGTGCCAGCAGTTACGGGACAGCGCGGAACACTGAAGCTTTCTTT | CASSYGTARNTEAFF
NA | TRBJ2-7 | TRBV5-6 | NA | TGTGCCAGCAGCTCATTGAACAGGGCCTACGAGCAGTACTTC | CASSSLNRAYEQYF
NA | TRBJ1-6 | TRBV9 | NA | TGTGCCAGCTCGTCGGCGGTTTTAAATTCACCCCTCCACTTT | CASSSAVLNSPLHF
NA | TRBJ2-3 | TRBV21-1 | NA | TGTGCCAGCATCGGGACTCAAAAAACAGATACGCAGTATTTT | CASIGTQKTDTQYF
NA | TRBJ1-5 | TRBV27 | TRBD1 | TGTGCCAGCAGTTTATCCGGGACAGTTCGTCCTCAGCCCCAGCATTTT | CASSLSGTVRPQPQHF
NA | TRBJ2-3 | TRBV7-3 | NA | TGTGCCAGCAGCGCAGGGGGGCCTAGCACAGATACGCAGTATTTT | CASSAGGPSTDTQYF
NA | TRBJ1-2 | TRBV29-1 | TRBD1 | TGCAGCGTTTCAAGGGACCGGGACAGGGTGAACTATGGCTACACCTTC | CSVSRDRDRVNYGYTF
NA | TRBJ2-5 | TRBV11-3 | TRBD1 | TGTGCCAGCAGCATCGGGGACAGGGCCGGGACCCAGTACTTC | CASSIGDRAGTQYF
NA | TRBJ2-7 | TRBV7-9 | TRBD1 | TGTGCCAGCAGAAGGGACAGCTCCTACGAGCAGTACTTC | CASRRDSSYEQYF
once | TRBJ2-7 | TRBV9 | TRBD1 | TGTGCCAGCAGCGCCCGACAGGGATACGAGCAGTACTTC | CASSARQGYEQYF
NA | TRBJ1-3 | TRBV6-4 | NA | TGTGCCAGCAGCCTCGACATAAGCTCTGGAAACACCATATATTTT | CASSLDISSGNTIYF
few | TRBJ2-5 | TRBV4-2 | NA | TGTGCCAGCAGCCAAGACGAGGCTAGGCCGGAGGAGACCCAGTACTTC | CASSQDEARPEETQYF
NA | TRBJ1-4 | TRBV5-3 | TRBD1 | TGTGCCAGAAGCTTGGTAGGGACAGATAATGAAAAACTGTTTTTT | CARSLVGTDNEKLFF
few | TRBJ1-5 | TRBV19 | TRBD1 | TGTGCCAGTAGTATAGATTTGGATCACAGGGGAGGCAATCAGCCCCAGCATTTT | CASSIDLDHRGGNQPQHF
NA | TRBJ1-1 | TRBV7-2 | NA | TGTGCCAGCAGCTCCAGGACAGATCGCACTGAAGCTTTCTTT | CASSSRTDRTEAFF
NA | TRBJ2-3 | TRBV19 | TRBD2 | TGTGCCAGTAGTATAGCCCGAGGGACTAGCGCAGATACGCAGTATTTT | CASSIARGTSADTQYF
NA | TRBJ2-7 | TRBV5-1 | NA | TGCGCCAGCAGCTTGGGACAGATCTCCTACGAGCAGTACTTC | CASSLGQISYEQYF
NA | TRBJ2-7 | TRBV23-1 | NA | TGCGCCAGCACACAGTCCGTCCTACCCGAGCAGTACTTC | CASTQSVLPEQYF
NA | TRBJ1-1 | TRBV7-5 | NA | TGTGCCAGAAGCTTAGCGAGCGGACAGGGGGCGGGGAGTACTTTCTTT | CARSLASGQGAGSTFF
NA | TRBJ2-5 | TRBV6-2/TRBV6-3 | TRBD2 | TGTGCCAGCAGTGGATTACGACTAGCGGAACAAGAGACCCAGTACTTC | CASSGLRLAEQETQYF
few | TRBJ1-2 | TRBV27 | TRBD1 | TGTGCCAGCAGCCCGACAGGGCGGTACTATGGCTACACCTTC | CASSPTGRYYGYTF
NA | TRBJ2-3 | TRBV6-5 | TRBD2 | TGTGCCAGCATACTAGCGGGAGGTAGAAATACGCAGTATTTT | CASILAGGRNTQYF
NA | TRBJ2-6 | TRBV6-1 | TRBD2 | TGTGCCAGCAGTGAAGCCTTTAGGCTAGCGGACTCTGGGGCCAACGTCCTGACTTTC | CASSEAFRLADSGANVLTF
NA | TRBJ2-5 | TRBV3-1/TRBV3-2 | TRBD2 | TGTGCCAGCAGCCAATACAGCGGGAGACGCCGAGACATGGAGACCCAGTACTTC | CASSQYSGRRRDMETQYF
once | TRBJ2-7 | TRBV4-2 | TRBD2 | TGTGCCAGCAGCCTCTTTAGCGGGAGTGTTGGCGAGCAGTACTTC | CASSLFSGSVGEQYF
NA | TRBJ1-1 | TRBV12-3/TRBV12-4 | NA | TGTGCCAGCAGTTTATTTGGGCCAGATGAAGCTTTCTTT | CASSLFGPDEAFF
NA | TRBJ2-1 | TRBV19 | NA | TGTGCCGCCTCTTGGGGCGGGGACGCCGGTGACAATGAGCAGTTCTTC | CAASWGGDAGDNEQFF
few | TRBJ2-1 | TRBV5-6 | NA | TGTGCCAGCAGGACTGCCCAATACAATGAGCAGTTCTTC | CASRTAQYNEQFF
NA | TRBJ2-5 | TRBV24-1 | TRBD1 | TGTGCCACCAGTGTTTCTTTGACAGGGGGGGCGGAGACCCAGTACTTC | CATSVSLTGGAETQYF
NA | TRBJ2-2 | TRBV11-2 | NA | TGTGCCAGCAGCCGACAGCGTAACACCGGGGAGCTGTTTTTT | CASSRQRNTGELFF
NA | TRBJ2-1 | TRBV20-1 | TRBD2 | TGCAGTGCTAGTGTTAGCGGGAGCCTCTGGAATGAGCAGTTCTTC | CSASVSGSLWNEQFF
NA | TRBJ2-7 | TRBV11-2 | TRBD2 | TGTGCCAGCAGTCAATGGACTAGCGGAATCTACGAGCAGTACTTC | CASSQWTSGIYEQYF
NA | TRBJ1-4 | TRBV3-1/TRBV3-2 | NA | TGTGCCAGCAGCCAAGATGCGTCGGGAGGAGAAAAACTGTTTTTT | CASSQDASGGEKLFF
NA | TRBJ2-7 | TRBV18 | TRBD2 | TGTGCCAGCTCACCCGGGACTATAACCTACGAGCAGTACTTC | CASSPGTITYEQYF
few | TRBJ2-7 | TRBV25-1 | NA | TGTGCCAGCAGTGAACAGGGCTGGGAGCAGTACTTC | CASSEQGWEQYF
NA | TRBJ2-1 | TRBV15 | NA | TGTGCCACCGCAGGAGGGATGAACTCCTACAATGAGCAGTTCTTC | CATAGGMNSYNEQFF
NA | TRBJ2-7 | TRBV6-5 | TRBD1 | TGTGCCAGCCAAAGGGTAGGGACAGGGGACTACGAGCAGTACTTC | CASQRVGTGDYEQYF
NA | TRBJ1-4 | TRBV9 | TRBD1 | TGTGCCAGCAGCATACAGACAGGGGGAGAAGAAAAACTGTTTTTT | CASSIQTGGEEKLFF